A selection of T cell receptor beta chains follows, all from one sample in a study of shared clonotypes between healthy human individuals. Sequencing was performed with immunoSEQ multiplex PCR; in TCRdb, only in-frame clones are kept and a portion is missing. This sample has roughly 450,000 clones, with about four fifths found just once. Sequenced: PBMCs. The receptors originated from a woman aged 40 to 50 in good health. Some clones in this sample may be carry-over from other donors' samples. CDR3s include the opening cysteine and the closing phenylalanine or tryptophan. A D gene is named only where the DNA matches it firmly. Clone size, where shown, is once, few, many, or a class for clones that have expanded.

>TRBV10-1|once|TRBJ2-2|NA
CASSEGSRTGELFF
TGCGCCAGCAGTGAGGGGTCTCGGACCGGGGAGCTGTTTTTT
>TRBV7-6|NA|TRBJ2-5|TRBD2
CASSLYPSGRAGGGQYF
TGTGCCAGCAGCTTATACCCTAGCGGGAGGGCCGGGGGCGGCCAGTACTTC
>TRBV7-9|few|TRBJ2-4|NA
CATQGRKNIQYF
TGTGCCACTCAGGGTAGGAAAAACATTCAGTACTTC
>TRBV25-1|NA|TRBJ2-5|NA
CASSELVEETQYF
TGTGCCAGCAGTGAACTCGTGGAAGAGACCCAGTACTTC
>TRBV5-1|NA|TRBJ1-3|NA
CASSAGTSGNTIYF
TGCGCCAGCAGCGCGGGGACTTCTGGAAACACCATATATTTT
>TRBV6-6|NA|TRBJ1-5|NA
CASSYESGENQPQHF
TGTGCCAGCAGTTATGAAAGCGGGGAAAATCAGCCCCAGCATTTT
>TRBV2|NA|TRBJ2-7|TRBD2
CASSVSAGRELTYEQYF
TGTGCCAGCAGTGTAAGCGCTGGGAGGGAATTGACCTACGAGCAGTACTTC
>TRBV19|NA|TRBJ2-7|NA
CASSIVPQSYEQYF
TGTGCCAGTAGTATAGTTCCCCAGTCCTACGAGCAGTACTTC
>TRBV7-7|once|TRBJ2-1|TRBD2
CASSPEAGGSYNEQFF
TGTGCTAGCAGCCCTGAGGCGGGGGGGTCCTACAATGAGCAGTTCTTC
>TRBV5-1|NA|TRBJ2-1|TRBD1
CASSTGGLTGRQGNEQFF
TGCGCCAGCAGCACAGGGGGCTTGACGGGAAGACAAGGTAATGAGCAGTTCTTC
>TRBV18|NA|TRBJ2-2|TRBD2
CASLPAGSGSGTGELFF
TGTGCCAGCCTCCCCGCGGGGAGCGGGAGTGGCACCGGGGAGCTGTTTTTT
>TRBV11-2|NA|TRBJ2-1|TRBD2
CASSSRSGSSYNEQFF
TGTGCCAGCAGCTCGCGAAGCGGGAGCTCCTACAATGAGCAGTTCTTC
>TRBV5-4|NA|TRBJ1-2|NA
CASSWGAGEGYGYTF
TGTGCCAGCAGCTGGGGGGCCGGGGAAGGCTATGGCTACACCTTC
>TRBV28|many|TRBJ1-5|TRBD1
CASTDRGRNQPQHF
TGTGCCAGCACAGACAGGGGACGAAATCAGCCCCAGCATTTT
>TRBV5-4|NA|TRBJ1-2|TRBD1
CASSFWAGGGYTF
TGTGCCAGCAGCTTTTGGGCAGGGGGCGGCTACACCTTC
>TRBV4-3|NA|TRBJ2-7|NA
CASSQERLPYEQYF
TGCGCCAGCAGCCAAGAAAGATTACCCTACGAGCAGTACTTC
>TRBV13|NA|TRBJ2-5|TRBD2
CASGGTSGYQETQYF
TGTGCCAGCGGGGGGACTAGCGGGTACCAAGAGACCCAGTACTTC
>TRBV19|NA|TRBJ1-5|TRBD1
CASSIRQGASNQPQHF
TGTGCCAGTAGTATTAGACAGGGGGCTAGCAATCAGCCCCAGCATTTT
>TRBV19|NA|TRBJ2-1|TRBD2
CASSPQGTSGRGEQFF
TGTGCCAGTAGTCCCCAAGGGACTAGCGGGAGGGGGGAGCAGTTCTTC
>TRBV28|few|TRBJ2-2|NA
CASSFRNTGELFF
TGTGCCAGCAGTTTCAGGAACACCGGGGAGCTGTTTTTT
>TRBV27|once|TRBJ2-7|NA
CASSTRPGTGRVYEQYF
TGTGCCAGCAGTACCCGACCCGGGACGGGCAGAGTATACGAGCAGTACTTC
>TRBV27|NA|TRBJ2-7|NA
CASSFSSLGPTYEQYF
TGTGCCAGCAGTTTCTCTAGCCTCGGTCCGACCTACGAGCAGTACTTC
>TRBV29-1|NA|TRBJ2-7|NA
CSVQTGLGEQYF
TGCAGCGTTCAAACAGGGCTGGGAGAGCAGTACTTC
>TRBV25-1|NA|TRBJ2-6|NA
CASSDNAVTPGANVLTF
TGTGCCAGCAGTGATAATGCGGTGACCCCTGGGGCCAACGTCCTGACTTTC
>TRBV10-1|NA|TRBJ1-2|NA
CATPAGAGIGYTF
TGCGCCACCCCCGCGGGGGCAGGGATTGGCTACACCTTC
>TRBV7-3|NA|TRBJ2-2|NA
CASSLGLGAGELFF
TGTGCCAGCAGCTTAGGGTTGGGCGCCGGGGAGCTGTTTTTT
>TRBV10-2|NA|TRBJ2-7|NA
CASSESWSYEQYF
TGCGCCAGCAGTGAGTCCTGGTCCTACGAGCAGTACTTC
>TRBV4-3|once|TRBJ2-5|TRBD1
CASSQAGTGEETQYF
TGCGCCAGCAGCCAAGCCGGGACAGGGGAAGAGACCCAGTACTTC
>TRBV6-5|NA|TRBJ2-1|TRBD2
CASSLAGGYFNEQFF
TGTGCCAGCAGTTTAGCGGGAGGATATTTCAATGAGCAGTTCTTC
>TRBV7-8|NA|TRBJ1-2|NA
CASSLARGPVPYGYTF
TGTGCCAGCAGCTTAGCGCGTGGACCGGTACCCTATGGCTACACCTTC
>TRBV11-2|NA|TRBJ2-3|NA
CASSVRGRTDTQYF
TGTGCCAGCAGCGTACGGGGCCGGACAGATACGCAGTATTTT
>TRBV15|NA|TRBJ2-1|NA
CATSRDSARGDEQFF
TGTGCCACCAGCAGAGATTCCGCGCGGGGCGATGAGCAGTTCTTC
>TRBV7-6|NA|TRBJ2-2|NA
CASSKTVGSTGELFF
TGTGCCAGCAGCAAGACGGTTGGCAGCACCGGGGAGCTGTTTTTT
>TRBV28|NA|TRBJ1-2|TRBD1
CASSTRTGGNYGYTF
TGTGCCAGCAGTACCAGGACAGGGGGCAACTATGGCTACACCTTC
>TRBV11-1|few|TRBJ2-3|NA
CASSVRGSGADTQYF
TGTGCCAGCAGCGTCCGGGGGTCAGGGGCAGATACGCAGTATTTT
>TRBV7-2|NA|TRBJ2-7|NA
CASSTGPLGEQYF
TGTGCCAGCAGCACGGGACCGCTAGGCGAGCAGTACTTC
>TRBV29-1|NA|TRBJ1-2|TRBD1
CSVEDHRGLSYTF
TGCAGCGTTGAAGATCACAGGGGGCTTAGCTACACCTTC
>TRBV7-8|NA|TRBJ2-1|TRBD2
CASSLSGRRIDEQFF
TGTGCCAGCAGCTTGAGCGGGAGGAGGATTGATGAGCAGTTCTTC
>TRBV11-2|NA|TRBJ2-7|NA
CASSPRRGFTYEQYF
TGTGCCAGCAGCCCGCGGAGGGGTTTCACGTACGAGCAGTACTTC
>TRBV13|NA|TRBJ2-7|NA
CASSAGPTYEQYF
TGTGCCAGCAGCGCCGGGCCTACCTACGAGCAGTACTTC
>TRBV28|many|TRBJ2-1|TRBD2
CASRLAGGYNEQFF
TGTGCCAGCAGACTAGCGGGAGGGTATAATGAGCAGTTCTTC
>TRBV19|NA|TRBJ2-5|NA
CASSIPGLGETQYF
TGTGCCAGTAGTATCCCAGGGTTAGGAGAGACCCAGTACTTC
>TRBV6-5|NA|TRBJ2-1|TRBD1
CASRPSGTGTFEQFF
TGTGCCAGCAGACCCTCCGGGACAGGGACTTTCGAGCAGTTCTTC
>TRBV28|NA|TRBJ2-1|TRBD2
CASSLSRTSVGNEQFF
TGTGCCAGCAGTTTATCGAGGACTAGCGTTGGCAATGAGCAGTTCTTC
>TRBV11-3|NA|TRBJ1-6|NA
CASSLEGQGIYNSPLHF
TGTGCCAGCAGCTTAGAAGGGCAGGGAATATATAATTCACCCCTCCACTTT
>TRBV11-2|NA|TRBJ1-5|TRBD1
CASSASGQGYQPQHF
TGTGCCAGCAGCGCATCGGGACAGGGTTATCAGCCCCAGCATTTT
>TRBV5-1|NA|TRBJ2-7|NA
CASSFIGYEQYF
TGCGCCAGCAGCTTTATAGGTTACGAGCAGTACTTC
>TRBV10-1|NA|TRBJ2-1|NA
CASSESGSRNEQFF
TGCGCCAGCAGTGAGTCGGGTAGCCGCAATGAGCAGTTCTTC
>TRBV18|once|TRBJ1-4|NA
CASSPRQGEKLFF
TGTGCCAGCTCACCACGGCAGGGGGAAAAACTGTTTTTT
>TRBV11-3|NA|TRBJ2-5|TRBD2
CASTKSGSVRETQYF
TGTGCCAGCACCAAAAGCGGGAGTGTGAGGGAGACCCAGTACTTC
>TRBV7-2|NA|TRBJ1-3|NA
CASSQEGGRNTIYF
TGTGCCAGCAGCCAGGAAGGCGGAAGAAACACCATATATTTT
>TRBV7-2|NA|TRBJ2-5|TRBD2
CASSLAREGGETQYF
TGTGCCAGCAGCTTAGCGCGGGAGGGAGGGGAGACCCAGTACTTC
>TRBV19|few|TRBJ1-4|TRBD1
CASMGQQDNEKLFF
TGTGCCAGTATGGGACAGCAAGATAATGAAAAACTGTTTTTT
>TRBV10-3|NA|TRBJ1-5|TRBD1
CATGQGHQPQHF
TGTGCCACGGGACAGGGTCATCAGCCCCAGCATTTT
>TRBV21-1|NA|TRBJ1-2|NA
CASSKGVGHLQRNGNGYTF
TGTGCCAGCAGCAAAGGTGTAGGCCACCTACAAAGGAACGGAAATGGCTACACCTTC
>TRBV10-1|NA|TRBJ2-7|NA
CASSDPTYEQYF
TGCGCCAGCAGTGACCCTACTTACGAGCAGTACTTC
>TRBV21-1|NA|TRBJ2-7|NA
CASSNGTGEEQYF
TGTGCCAGCAGCAATGGGACAGGGGAAGAGCAGTACTTC
>TRBV6-4|NA|TRBJ2-1|TRBD2
CASSEAAGGYNEQFF
TGTGCCAGCAGTGAAGCAGCGGGAGGCTACAATGAGCAGTTCTTC
>TRBV5-4|NA|TRBJ1-2|TRBD1
CASSRDRTGRYGYTF
TGTGCCAGCAGCCGCGACCGGACAGGGCGCTATGGCTACACCTTC
>TRBV5-6|NA|TRBJ1-4|NA
CASSSPGFTNEKLFF
TGTGCCAGCAGCTCCCCAGGGTTTACTAATGAAAAACTGTTTTTT